This T cell receptor (beta chain) was sequenced for a study of blood T cell repertoires in COVID-19. Study summary: Researchers got acute and convalescent COVID-19 samples from the United States, Italy and Spain. Sources were T cells, B-cell-depleted T cells, or PBMCs; the material itself was cDNA or gDNA.

V lost 0 bases to trimming and J lost 0 bases; unmatched junction nucleotides: 4. Germline CDR1 SGHAT, CDR2 FQNNGV. The CDR3 covers 16 residues. Profiled with immunoSEQ multiplex PCR; TCRdb holds only in-frame clones, not every one. The table shows some 130,000 clones, with over 70% occurring only once. Material for sequencing was peripheral blood. V is TRBV11-2 and J is TRBJ2-7; 8 bases match TRBD2. This clonotype was obtained from a human donor in a cohort sampled during active COVID-19. CDR3 bases: TGTGCCAGCAGCTTAGACGGGGGGGCCGGCTCCTACGAGCAGTACTTC. Amino acids: CASSLDGGAGSYEQYF.